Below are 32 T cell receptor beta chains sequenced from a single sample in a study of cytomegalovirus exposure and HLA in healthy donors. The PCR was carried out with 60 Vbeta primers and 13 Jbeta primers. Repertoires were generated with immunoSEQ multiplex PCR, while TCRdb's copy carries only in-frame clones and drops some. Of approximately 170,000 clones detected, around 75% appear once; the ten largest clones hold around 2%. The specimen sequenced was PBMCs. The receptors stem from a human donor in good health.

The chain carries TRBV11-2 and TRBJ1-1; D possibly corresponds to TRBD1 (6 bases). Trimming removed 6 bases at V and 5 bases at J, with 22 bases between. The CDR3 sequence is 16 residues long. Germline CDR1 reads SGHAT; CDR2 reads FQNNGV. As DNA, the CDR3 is TGTGCCAGCAGACCTATCCAAGGGGGTGGGGGAACTGAAGCTTTCTTT. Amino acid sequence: CASRPIQGGGGTEAFF.

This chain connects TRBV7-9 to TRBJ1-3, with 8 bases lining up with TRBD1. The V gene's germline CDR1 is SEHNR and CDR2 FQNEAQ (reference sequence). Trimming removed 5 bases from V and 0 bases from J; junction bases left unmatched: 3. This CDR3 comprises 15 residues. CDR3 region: CASSRTGSSGNTIYF. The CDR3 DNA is TGTGCCAGCAGCCGGACAGGGAGCTCTGGAAACACCATATATTTT.

CDR3 DNA sequence: TGTGCCAGCAGCTTGCTTGGAGGCACAGATACGCAGTATTTT. Protein sequence: CASSLLGGTDTQYF. The chain links TRBV5-8 to TRBJ2-3, with unresolved D. V was pared by 1 base and J by 1 base, with 7 bases between. Germline V lookup: CDR1 SGHTS, CDR2 YDEGEE. The CDR3 runs to 14 residues.

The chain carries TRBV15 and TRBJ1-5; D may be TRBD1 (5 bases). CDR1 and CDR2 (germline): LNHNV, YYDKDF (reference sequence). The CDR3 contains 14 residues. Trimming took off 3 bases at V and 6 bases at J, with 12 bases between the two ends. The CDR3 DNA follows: TGTGCCACCAGCAGGGACCGGGGGGGTCAGCCCCAGCATTTT. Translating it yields CATSRDRGGQPQHF.

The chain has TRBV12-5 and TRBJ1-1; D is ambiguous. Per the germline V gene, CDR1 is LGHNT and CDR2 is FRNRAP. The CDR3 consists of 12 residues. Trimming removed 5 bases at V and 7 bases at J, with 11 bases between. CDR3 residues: CASGPIPDEAFF. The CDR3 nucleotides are TGTGCTAGTGGTCCTATTCCTGATGAAGCTTTCTTT.

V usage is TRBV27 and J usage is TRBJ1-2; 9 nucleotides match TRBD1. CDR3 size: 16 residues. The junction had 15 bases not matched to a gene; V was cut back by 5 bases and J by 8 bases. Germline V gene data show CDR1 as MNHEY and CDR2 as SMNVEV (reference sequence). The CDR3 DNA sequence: TGTGCCAGCAGTACCCAAGAGGACAGGGGAGTATGGGGCTACACCTTC. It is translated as CASSTQEDRGVWGYTF.

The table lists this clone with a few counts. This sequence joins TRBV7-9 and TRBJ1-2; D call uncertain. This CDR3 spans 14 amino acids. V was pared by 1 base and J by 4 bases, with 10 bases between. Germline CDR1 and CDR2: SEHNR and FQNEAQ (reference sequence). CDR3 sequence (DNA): TGTGCCAGCAGCTTAGTTTCGACTTTCTATGGCTACACCTTC. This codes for CASSLVSTFYGYTF.

This CDR3 reads CASSFLAGEDNEQFF. CDR3 nucleotides: TGCGCCAGCAGCTTCCTAGCGGGAGAAGACAATGAGCAGTTCTTC. The chain has TRBV5-1 and TRBJ2-1, with 10 bases matching TRBD2. Germline lookup yields CDR1 SGHRS and CDR2 YFSETQ. The CDR3 has 15 amino acids. The V segment lost 2 bases and the J segment 5 bases; nucleotides outside the gene matches: 4.

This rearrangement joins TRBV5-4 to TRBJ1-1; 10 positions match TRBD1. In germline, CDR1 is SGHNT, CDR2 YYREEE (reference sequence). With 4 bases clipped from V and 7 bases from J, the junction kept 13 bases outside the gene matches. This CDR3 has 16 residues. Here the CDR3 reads CASSPDGQGEFGEAFF. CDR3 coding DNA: TGTGCCAGCAGCCCCGATGGACAGGGGGAGTTTGGTGAAGCTTTCTTT.

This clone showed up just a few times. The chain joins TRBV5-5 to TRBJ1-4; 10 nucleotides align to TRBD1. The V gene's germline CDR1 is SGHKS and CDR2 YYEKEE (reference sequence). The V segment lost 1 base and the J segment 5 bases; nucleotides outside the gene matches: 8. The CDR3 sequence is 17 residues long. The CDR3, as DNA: TGTGCCAGCAGCTTGCGTCTACCGGGACAGGGGAATGAAAAACTGTTTTTT. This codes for CASSLRLPGQGNEKLFF.

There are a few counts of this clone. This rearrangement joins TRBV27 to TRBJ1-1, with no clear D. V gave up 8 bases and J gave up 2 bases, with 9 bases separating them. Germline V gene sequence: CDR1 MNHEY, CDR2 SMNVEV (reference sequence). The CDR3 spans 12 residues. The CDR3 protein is CASGRVNTEAFF. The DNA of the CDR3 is TGTGCCAGCGGCCGGGTTAACACTGAAGCTTTCTTT.

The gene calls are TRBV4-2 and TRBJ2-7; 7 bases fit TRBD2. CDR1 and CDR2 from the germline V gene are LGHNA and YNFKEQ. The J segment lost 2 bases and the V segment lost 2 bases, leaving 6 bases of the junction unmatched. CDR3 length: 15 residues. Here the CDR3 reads CASSQPSGLTYEQYF. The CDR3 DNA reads TGTGCCAGCAGCCAACCTAGCGGCCTAACCTACGAGCAGTACTTC.

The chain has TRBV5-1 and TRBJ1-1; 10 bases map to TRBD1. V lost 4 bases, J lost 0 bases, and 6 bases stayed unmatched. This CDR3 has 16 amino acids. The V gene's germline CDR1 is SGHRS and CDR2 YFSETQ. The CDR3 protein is CASSPTGGRVNTEAFF. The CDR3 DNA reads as TGCGCCAGCAGCCCGACAGGGGGCAGGGTGAACACTGAAGCTTTCTTT.

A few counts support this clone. The CDR3 here is CASSGRLNTIYF. CDR3 sequence (DNA): TGTGCCAGCAGCGGGAGATTAAACACCATATATTTT. J is TRBJ1-3 and V is TRBV9; D unclear. V was clipped by 3 bases and J by 6 bases, with 7 bases between them. The germline gives CDR1 SGDLS, CDR2 YYNGEE. This CDR3 has 12 amino acids. Drawing the rest from reference TRBV9 and TRBJ1-3, the complete variable domain is DSGVTQTPKHLITATGQRVTLRCSPRSGDLSVYWYQQSLDQGLQFLIQYYNGEERAKGNILERFSAQQFPDLHSELNLSSLELGDSALYFCASSGRLNTIYFGEGSWLTVV.

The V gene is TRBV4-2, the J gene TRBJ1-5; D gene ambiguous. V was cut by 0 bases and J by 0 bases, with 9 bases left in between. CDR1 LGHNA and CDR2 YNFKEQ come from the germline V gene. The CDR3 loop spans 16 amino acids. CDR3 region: CASSQEADYSNQPQHF. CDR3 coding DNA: TGTGCCAGCAGCCAAGAAGCCGATTATAGCAATCAGCCCCAGCATTTT.

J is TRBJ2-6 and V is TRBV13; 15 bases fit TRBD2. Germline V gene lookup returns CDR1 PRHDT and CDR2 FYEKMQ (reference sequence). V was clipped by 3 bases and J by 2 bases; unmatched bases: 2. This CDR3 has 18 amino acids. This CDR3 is CASSFGLAGGPGANVLTF. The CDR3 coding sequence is TGTGCCAGCAGCTTTGGACTAGCGGGGGGGCCTGGGGCCAACGTCCTGACTTTC.

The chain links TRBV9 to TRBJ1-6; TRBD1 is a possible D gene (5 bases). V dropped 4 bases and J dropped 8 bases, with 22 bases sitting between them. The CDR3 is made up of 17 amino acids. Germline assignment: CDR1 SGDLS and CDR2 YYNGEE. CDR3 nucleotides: TGTGCCAGCAGCCCCACACAGTGGGGGGACGGCTATTCACCCCTCCACTTT. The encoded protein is CASSPTQWGDGYSPLHF.

This chain's CDR3 is CASSHGQGQRYNEQFF. CDR3 DNA sequence: TGTGCCAGCAGCCACGGACAGGGTCAAAGGTACAATGAGCAGTTCTTC. This chain joins TRBV7-9 and TRBJ2-1; 8 nucleotides match TRBD1. The CDR3 has 16 residues. Germline trimming cut 5 bases from V and 4 bases from J; bases unmatched to any gene: 10. Germline-derived CDR1 and CDR2 are SEHNR and FQNEAQ (reference sequence).

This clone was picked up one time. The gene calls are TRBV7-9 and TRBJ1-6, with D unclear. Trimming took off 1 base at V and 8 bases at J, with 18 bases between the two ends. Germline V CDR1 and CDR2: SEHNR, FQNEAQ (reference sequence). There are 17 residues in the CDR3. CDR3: CASSLVVSGIGDSPLHF. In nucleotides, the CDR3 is TGTGCCAGCAGCTTAGTGGTTTCGGGTATTGGAGATTCACCCCTCCACTTT.

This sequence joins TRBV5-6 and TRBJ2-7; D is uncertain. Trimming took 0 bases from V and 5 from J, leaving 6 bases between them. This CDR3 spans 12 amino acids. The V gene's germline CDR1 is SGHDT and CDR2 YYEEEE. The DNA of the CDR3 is TGTGCCAGCAGCTTGGGGCAGAACGAGCAGTACTTC. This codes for CASSLGQNEQYF.

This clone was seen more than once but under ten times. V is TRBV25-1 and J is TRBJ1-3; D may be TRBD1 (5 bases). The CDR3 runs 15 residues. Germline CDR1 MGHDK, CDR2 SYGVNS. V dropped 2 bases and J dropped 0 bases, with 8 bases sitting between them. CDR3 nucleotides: TGTGCCAGCAGTGAAGGAGGGGACTCTGGAAACACCATATATTTT. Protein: CASSEGGDSGNTIYF.

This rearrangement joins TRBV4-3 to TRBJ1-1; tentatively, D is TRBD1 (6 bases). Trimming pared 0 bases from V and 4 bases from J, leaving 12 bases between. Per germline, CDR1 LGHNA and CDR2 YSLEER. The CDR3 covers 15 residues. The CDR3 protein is CASSQDLGHITEAFF. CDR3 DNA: TGCGCCAGCAGCCAAGATCTGGGACATATCACTGAAGCTTTCTTT.

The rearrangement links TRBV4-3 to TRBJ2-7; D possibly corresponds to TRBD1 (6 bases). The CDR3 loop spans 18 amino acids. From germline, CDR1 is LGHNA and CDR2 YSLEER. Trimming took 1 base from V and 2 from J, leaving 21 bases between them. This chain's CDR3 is CASSQATPGAHFTYEQYF. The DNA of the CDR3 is TGCGCCAGCAGCCAAGCGACACCAGGGGCACACTTCACCTACGAGCAGTACTTC.

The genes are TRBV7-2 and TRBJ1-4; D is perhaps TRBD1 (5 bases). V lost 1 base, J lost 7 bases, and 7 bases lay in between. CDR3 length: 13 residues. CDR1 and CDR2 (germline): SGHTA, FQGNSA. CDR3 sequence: CASSLVGGEKLFF. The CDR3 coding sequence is TGTGCCAGCAGCTTAGTGGGGGGTGAAAAACTGTTTTTT.

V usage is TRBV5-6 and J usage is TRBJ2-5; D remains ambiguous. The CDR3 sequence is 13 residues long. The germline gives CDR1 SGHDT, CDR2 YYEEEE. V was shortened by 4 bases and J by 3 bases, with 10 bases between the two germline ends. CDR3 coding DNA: TGTGCCAGCAGCCGATACAGTGAAGAGACCCAGTACTTC. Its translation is CASSRYSEETQYF.

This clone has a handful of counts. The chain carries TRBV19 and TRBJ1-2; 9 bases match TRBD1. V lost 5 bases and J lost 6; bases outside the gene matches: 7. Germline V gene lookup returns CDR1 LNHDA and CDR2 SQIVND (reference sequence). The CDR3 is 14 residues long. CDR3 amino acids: CASSHRQGGNGYTF. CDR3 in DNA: TGTGCCAGTAGTCATCGACAGGGGGGGAATGGCTACACCTTC.

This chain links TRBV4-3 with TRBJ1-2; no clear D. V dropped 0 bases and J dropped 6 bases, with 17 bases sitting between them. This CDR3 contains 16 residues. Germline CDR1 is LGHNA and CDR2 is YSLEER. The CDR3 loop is CASSQDGSYSLNGYTF. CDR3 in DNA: TGCGCCAGCAGCCAAGATGGATCTTACAGTTTGAATGGCTACACCTTC.

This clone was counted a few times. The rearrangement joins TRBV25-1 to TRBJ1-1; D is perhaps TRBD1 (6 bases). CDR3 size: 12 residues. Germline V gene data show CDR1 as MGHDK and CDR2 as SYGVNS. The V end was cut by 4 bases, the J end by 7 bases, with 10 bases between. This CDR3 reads CASSAGHLEAFF. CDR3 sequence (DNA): TGTGCCAGCAGTGCGGGACACCTTGAAGCTTTCTTT.

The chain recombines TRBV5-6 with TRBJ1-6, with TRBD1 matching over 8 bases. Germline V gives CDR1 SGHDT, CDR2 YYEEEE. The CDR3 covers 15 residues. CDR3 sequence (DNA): TGTGCGAGCTCCGGCAGGGGGCAATCTAATTCACCCCTCCACTTT. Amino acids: CASSGRGQSNSPLHF.

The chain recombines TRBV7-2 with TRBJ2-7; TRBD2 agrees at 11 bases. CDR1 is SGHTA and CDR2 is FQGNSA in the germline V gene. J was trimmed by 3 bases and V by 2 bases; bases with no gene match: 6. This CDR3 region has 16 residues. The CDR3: CASSLLLAGGHYEQYF. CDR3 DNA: TGTGCCAGCAGCTTACTTCTAGCGGGGGGCCACTACGAGCAGTACTTC.

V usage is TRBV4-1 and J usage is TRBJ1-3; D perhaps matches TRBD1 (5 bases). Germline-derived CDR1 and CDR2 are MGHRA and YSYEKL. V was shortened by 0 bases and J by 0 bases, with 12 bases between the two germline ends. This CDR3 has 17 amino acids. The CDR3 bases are TGCGCCAGCAGCCAAGATAAGGGGTTAAGCTCTGGAAACACCATATATTTT. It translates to CASSQDKGLSSGNTIYF.

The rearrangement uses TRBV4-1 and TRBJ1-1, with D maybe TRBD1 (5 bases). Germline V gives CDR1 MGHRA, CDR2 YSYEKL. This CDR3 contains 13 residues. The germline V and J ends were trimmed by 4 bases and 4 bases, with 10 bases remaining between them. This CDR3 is CASSRGGVTEAFF. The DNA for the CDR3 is TGCGCCAGCAGCCGAGGAGGGGTCACTGAAGCTTTCTTT.